The 7 T cell receptor beta chains reported below all come from one sample, sequenced in a study of T cell responses to AZD1222 COVID-19 vaccine. Method: immunoSEQ multiplex PCR; TCRdb's copy keeps in-frame clones and lacks some. The sample includes 150,000 to 200,000 clones, 80% to 95% of them seen just once. The source was peripheral blood, collected on day 0 of AZD1222 vaccination. Every receptor here comes from an adult in good health.

This chain uses TRBV4-3 with TRBJ1-5; unclear D gene. This CDR3 has 15 residues. V was cut by 0 bases and J by 7 bases, with 13 bases left in between. Germline V lookup: CDR1 LGHNA, CDR2 YSLEER. As DNA, the CDR3 is TGCGCCAGCAGCCAAGAACCGAGGTCGGGGCAGCCCCAGCATTTT. Its translation: CASSQEPRSGQPQHF.

Worth noting for this clone: An end of the junction differs from the germline gene, which may be a read error. The rearrangement joins TRBV7-8 to TRBJ1-1; D gene unclear. The CDR3 consists of 11 residues. CDR1 is SGHVS, CDR2 FQNEAQ, per germline. The CDR3 region is CASSLNSEAFF. CDR3 DNA sequence: TGTGCCAGCAGCCTTAACAGTGAAGCTTTCTTT. The variable domain in full, completed from reference TRBV7-8 and TRBJ1-1, reads GAGVSQSPRYKVAKRGQDVALRCDPISGHVSLFWYQQALGQGPEFLTYFQNEAQLDKSGLPSDRFFAERPEGSVSTLKIQRTQQEDSAVYLCASSLNSEAFFGQGTRLTVV.

The gene calls are TRBV11-2 and TRBJ1-4; weak D call: TRBD1 (6 bases). V lost 2 bases to trimming and J lost 4 bases, with 20 bases between them. CDR3 length: 18 residues. Germline values: CDR1 SGHAT, CDR2 FQNNGV. CDR3 residues: CASSLHISGGGGNEKLFF. Written as DNA, the CDR3 is TGTGCCAGCAGCTTACATATCTCCGGGGGCGGAGGTAATGAAAAACTGTTTTTT.

The rearrangement uses TRBV6-6 and TRBJ1-2; unclear D gene. The germline V and J ends were trimmed by 5 bases and 4 bases, with 14 bases remaining between them. There are 14 residues in the CDR3. Germline loops: CDR1 MNHNY, CDR2 SVGAGI (reference sequence). In DNA form, the CDR3 reads TGTGCCAGCAGTATTCCTCAGGAATCCTATGGCTACACCTTC. It yields the protein CASSIPQESYGYTF.

Notes on this clone: The sample carries other DNA sequences with the same CDR3. V and J are TRBV19 and TRBJ1-5, with D possibly TRBD1 on 5 matching bases. This CDR3 contains 13 residues. In germline, CDR1 is LNHDA, CDR2 SQIVND (reference sequence). Trimming took 2 bases from V and 6 from J, leaving 8 bases between them. CDR3 sequence: CASSIQGRQPQHF. The CDR3, as DNA: TGTGCCAGTAGTATACAGGGTCGTCAGCCCCAGCATTTT.

The V gene is TRBV7-2, the J gene TRBJ1-5; D uncertain. This CDR3 region has 12 residues. Trimming cost V 6 bases and J 6 bases, with 9 bases left between them. CDR1 SGHTA and CDR2 FQGNSA come from the germline V gene. Written as DNA, the CDR3 is TGTGCCAGCAGTCCCCCTTTTCAGCCCCAGCATTTT. This encodes CASSPPFQPQHF.

The V gene is TRBV3-1 (or the pseudogene TRBV3-2), the J gene TRBJ1-1, with D unresolved. From germline, CDR1 is LGHDT and CDR2 YNNKEL (reference sequence). The CDR3 totals 14 residues. The ends were cut back, 1 base at V and 0 bases at J, with 6 bases in the middle. The DNA of the CDR3 is TGTGCCAGCAGCCAAGTTGGTTTGAACACTGAAGCTTTCTTT. It codes for CASSQVGLNTEAFF.